This T cell receptor beta chain was captured by sequencing in a study of T cell responses to AZD1222 COVID-19 vaccine. Study-level findings and limits: Repertoires in all cases were sampled only once the peak T cell response had passed. AZD1222 recipients seropositive at baseline numbered only six. Most donors were white British and more were female, and clonal diversity was possibly underestimated.

Assay: immunoSEQ multiplex PCR; the TCRdb copy retains only in-frame clones and omits some. The table has about 120,000 clones, approximately 90% seen once; the top ten hold approximately 4.5%. As concerns this clone: No antigen is known for it.

The CDR3 sequence is 13 residues long. The germline V gene encodes CDR1 KGHDR and CDR2 SFDVKD. V dropped 11 bases and J dropped 7; count of bases not matched to a gene: 8. This sequence originates from an adult in good health. The rearrangement uses TRBV24-1 and TRBJ1-5; 9 bases agree with TRBD1. This specimen was peripheral blood, taken on day 0 of AZD1222 vaccination. The CDR3: CAITDRGVQPQHF. CDR3 coding DNA: TGTGCCATCACCGACAGGGGGGTACAGCCCCAGCATTTT.